This TCR beta chain appears in the sequencing data of a study of blood T cell repertoires in COVID-19. Study information: Researchers got acute and convalescent COVID-19 samples from the United States, Italy and Spain. T cells, B-cell-depleted T cells, or PBMCs provided the cDNA or gDNA that served as material.

Authors' data handling: Quantification of nucleated cells was approximated via reference gene primer amplification. Clones were sequenced by immunoSEQ multiplex PCR, and TCRdb holds only the in-frame ones, with some missing. D and trimming come from the DNA, and the V and J calls and clone size come from that table. This sample has 110,000 to 150,000 clones, with 80% to 90% found just once. Per germline, CDR1 SGHKS and CDR2 YYEKEE (reference sequence). Trimming left V 1 base short and J 0 bases short, with 12 bases between. CDR3 size: 16 residues. This TCR was sampled from a woman aged 60-70 years with active COVID-19. The chain has TRBV5-5 and TRBJ2-3, with D unclear. Sequenced input: peripheral blood. CDR3 DNA sequence: TGTGCCAGCAGCTTGATGCAGGCAGTGAGCACAGATACGCAGTATTTT. This encodes CASSLMQAVSTDTQYF.